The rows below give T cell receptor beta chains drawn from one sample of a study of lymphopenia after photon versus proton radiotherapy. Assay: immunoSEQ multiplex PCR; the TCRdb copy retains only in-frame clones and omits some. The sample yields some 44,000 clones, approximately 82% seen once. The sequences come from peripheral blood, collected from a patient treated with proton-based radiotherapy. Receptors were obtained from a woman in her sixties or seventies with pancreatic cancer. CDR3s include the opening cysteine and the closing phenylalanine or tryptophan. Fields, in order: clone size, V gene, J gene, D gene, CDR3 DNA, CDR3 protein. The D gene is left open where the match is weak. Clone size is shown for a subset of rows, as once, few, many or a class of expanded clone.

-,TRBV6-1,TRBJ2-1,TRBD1,TGTGCCAGCACCGACAGGGCCAATGAGCAGTTCTTC,CASTDRANEQFF
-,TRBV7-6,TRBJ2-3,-,TGTGCCAGCAGCCCTGCCGGGAGTGGGACAGATACGCAGTATTTT,CASSPAGSGTDTQYF
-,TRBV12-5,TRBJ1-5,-,TGTGCTAGTGGCGTCGGGACGGCCAATCAGCCCCAGCATTTT,CASGVGTANQPQHF
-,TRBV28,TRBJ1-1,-,TGTGCCAGCAGTCCCCGGACAGCGGGTATGGCTTTCTTT,CASSPRTAGMAFF
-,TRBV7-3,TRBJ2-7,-,TGTGCCAGCAGCTCCTACCTAAGGCCCTACGAGCAGTACTTC,CASSSYLRPYEQYF
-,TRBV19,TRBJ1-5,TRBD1,TGTGCCACCAGGGCCTGGAGACAGGGGAATCAGCCCCAGCATTTT,CATRAWRQGNQPQHF
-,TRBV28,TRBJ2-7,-,TGTGCCAGCAGGGCATCCTACGAGCAGTACTTC,CASRASYEQYF
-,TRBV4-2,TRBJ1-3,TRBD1,TGTGCCAGCAGCCAAGATAACCTAGGGACAGGCTCTGGAAACACCATATATTTT,CASSQDNLGTGSGNTIYF
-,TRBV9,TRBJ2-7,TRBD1,TGTGCCAGCAGCGCCCGGGACAGTTCCTACGAGCAGTACTTC,CASSARDSSYEQYF
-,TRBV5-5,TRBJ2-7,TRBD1,TGTGCCAGCTGGGGACAGTTGGACGAGCAGTACTTC,CASWGQLDEQYF
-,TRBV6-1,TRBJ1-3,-,TGTGCCAGTAGGTCTGACGGCTCTGGAAACACCATATATTTT,CASRSDGSGNTIYF
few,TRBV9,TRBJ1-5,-,TGTGCCAGCAATCAGCCCCAGCATTTT,CASNQPQHF
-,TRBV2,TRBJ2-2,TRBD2,TGTGCCAGCACCACGACGTGGGGGGGAACCGGGGAGCTGTTTTTT,CASTTTWGGTGELFF
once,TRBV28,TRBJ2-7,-,TGTGCCAGCACCTTGATAGGGGGTGCGGGACCCTACGAGCAGTACTTC,CASTLIGGAGPYEQYF
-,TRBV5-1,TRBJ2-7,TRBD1,TGCGCCAGCAGGGAAGACAGGGTGTATTCCGAGCAGTACTTC,CASREDRVYSEQYF
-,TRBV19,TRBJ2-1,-,TGTGCCAGTAGTGCGTCCCGTCGGAATGAGCAGTTCTTC,CASSASRRNEQFF
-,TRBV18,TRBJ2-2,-,TGTGCCAGCTCACCACCGACGACCGGGGAGCTGTTTTTT,CASSPPTTGELFF
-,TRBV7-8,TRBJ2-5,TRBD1,TGTGCCAGCACGCCCGGGACAGGACAAGAGACCCAGTACTTC,CASTPGTGQETQYF
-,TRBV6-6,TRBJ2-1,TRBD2,TGTGCCAGCACCAACATAGGGACTAGCGACTACAATGAGCAGTTCTTC,CASTNIGTSDYNEQFF
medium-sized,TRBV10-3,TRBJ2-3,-,TGTGCCATCAGAGGGACACTAGGTATAGATACGCAGTATTTT,CAIRGTLGIDTQYF
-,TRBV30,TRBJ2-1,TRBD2,TGTGCCCAGATAGCGGGAGGGCGACAGTTCTTC,CAQIAGGRQFF
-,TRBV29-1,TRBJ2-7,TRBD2,TGCAGCGTTGGCCCCGGTCTAGCGGGGCAGTGGTACTTC,CSVGPGLAGQWYF
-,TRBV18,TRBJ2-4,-,TGTGCCAGCTCACCACCGAGGACGGGGGACCTAGCCAAAAACATTCAGTACTTC,CASSPPRTGDLAKNIQYF
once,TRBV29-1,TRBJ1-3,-,TGCAGCGTTGGGACAGCCCCTGGAAACACCATATATTTT,CSVGTAPGNTIYF
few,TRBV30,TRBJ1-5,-,TGTGCCTGGAGTGTAAACGATCAGCCCCAGCATTTT,CAWSVNDQPQHF
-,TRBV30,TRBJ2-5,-,TGTGCCTGGAGTGCGGGCGCTCAAGAGACCCAGTACTTC,CAWSAGAQETQYF
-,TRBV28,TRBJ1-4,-,TGTGCCAGCAGTCTTTGGGGCACACTTAATGAAAAACTGTTTTTT,CASSLWGTLNEKLFF
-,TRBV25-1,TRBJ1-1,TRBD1,TGTGCCAGCAGTGAAGTGGGACAGGGGGGAACTGAAGCTTTCTTT,CASSEVGQGGTEAFF
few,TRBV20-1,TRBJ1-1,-,TGCAGTGCTAGCGGCGGGGTTGAAGCTTTCTTT,CSASGGVEAFF
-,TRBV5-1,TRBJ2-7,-,TGCGCCAGCAGCTTGGCCGGTCAGGGGGGCTACGAGCAGTACTTC,CASSLAGQGGYEQYF
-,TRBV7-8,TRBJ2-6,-,TGTGCCAGCAGCTTGGGACATGGTATAACTACTGGGGCCAACGTCCTGACTTTC,CASSLGHGITTGANVLTF
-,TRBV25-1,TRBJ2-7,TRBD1,TGTGCCAGCAGTGAATACCCGGACAGGCCTTCCTACGAGCAGTACTTC,CASSEYPDRPSYEQYF
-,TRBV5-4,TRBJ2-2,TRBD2,TGTGCCAGCAGCTTAGCGCTAGCGGGAGTCGGCACCGGGGAGCTGTTTTTT,CASSLALAGVGTGELFF
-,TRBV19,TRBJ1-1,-,TGTGCCGGTCGGACAGATTCTTCAGGTGAAGCTTTCTTT,CAGRTDSSGEAFF
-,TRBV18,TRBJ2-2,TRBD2,TGTGCCAGCTCGAGTGGGACTAGCGGAGCGACCGGGGAGCTGTTTTTT,CASSSGTSGATGELFF
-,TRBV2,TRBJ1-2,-,TGTGCCAGCACCAGTCGGGCATTCTATGGCTACACCTTC,CASTSRAFYGYTF
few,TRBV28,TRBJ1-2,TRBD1,TGTGCCAGCAGGCAAGGGACAGTAATTGATGGCTACACCTTC,CASRQGTVIDGYTF
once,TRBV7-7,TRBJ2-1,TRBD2,TGTGCTAGCAGCTTAGGCGGTGTAGCGGGAGTGAATGAGCAGTTCTTC,CASSLGGVAGVNEQFF
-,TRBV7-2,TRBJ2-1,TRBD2,TGTGCCAGCAGCTTAGACGGGACTAGCGGGAGTATTGAGCAGTTCTTC,CASSLDGTSGSIEQFF
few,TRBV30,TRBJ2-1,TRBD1,TGTGCCTGGAGTGTACTGGGACAGGGAGTGCAGTTCTTC,CAWSVLGQGVQFF
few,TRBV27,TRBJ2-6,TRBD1,TGTGCCAGCGGGACAGAAGACAGAAGCTCTGGGGCCAACGTCCTGACTTTC,CASGTEDRSSGANVLTF
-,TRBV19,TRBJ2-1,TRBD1,TGTGCCAGTAGGCGAGACAGGGCCTACAATGAGCAGTTCTTC,CASRRDRAYNEQFF
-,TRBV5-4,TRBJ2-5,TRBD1,TGTGCCAGCAGCAGGGCGGGGGACAGGGGACAAGAGACCCAGTACTTC,CASSRAGDRGQETQYF
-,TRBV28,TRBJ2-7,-,TGTGCCAGCAGTCACACGAGGGAGCAGTACTTC,CASSHTREQYF
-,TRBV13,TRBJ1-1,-,TGTGCCAGCAGCTTAGGCCCGGTCAGGGGAGCCACTGAAGCTTTCTTT,CASSLGPVRGATEAFF
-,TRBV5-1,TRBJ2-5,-,TGCGCCAGCAGCTTAGAAATCGGGGAGACCCAGTACTTC,CASSLEIGETQYF